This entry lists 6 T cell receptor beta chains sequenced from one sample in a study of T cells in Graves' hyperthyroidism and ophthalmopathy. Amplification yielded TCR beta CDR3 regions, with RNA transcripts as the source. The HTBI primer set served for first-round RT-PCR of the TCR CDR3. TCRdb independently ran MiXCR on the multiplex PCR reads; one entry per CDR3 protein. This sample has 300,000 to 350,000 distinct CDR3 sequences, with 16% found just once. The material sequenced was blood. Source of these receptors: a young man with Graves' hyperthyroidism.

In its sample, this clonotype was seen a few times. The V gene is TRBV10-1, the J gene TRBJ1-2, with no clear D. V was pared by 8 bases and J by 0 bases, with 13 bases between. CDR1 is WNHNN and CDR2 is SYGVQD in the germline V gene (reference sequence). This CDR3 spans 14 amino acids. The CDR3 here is CASSASVANYGYTF. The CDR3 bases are TGCGCCAGCTCTGCCTCAGTGGCTAACTATGGCTACACCTTC.

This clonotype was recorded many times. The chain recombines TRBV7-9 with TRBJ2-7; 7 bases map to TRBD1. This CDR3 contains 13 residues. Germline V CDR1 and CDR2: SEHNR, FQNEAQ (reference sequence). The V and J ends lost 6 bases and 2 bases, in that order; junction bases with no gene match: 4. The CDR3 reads CASSITGAYEQYF. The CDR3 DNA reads TGTGCCAGCAGTATCACAGGGGCCTACGAGCAGTACTTC.

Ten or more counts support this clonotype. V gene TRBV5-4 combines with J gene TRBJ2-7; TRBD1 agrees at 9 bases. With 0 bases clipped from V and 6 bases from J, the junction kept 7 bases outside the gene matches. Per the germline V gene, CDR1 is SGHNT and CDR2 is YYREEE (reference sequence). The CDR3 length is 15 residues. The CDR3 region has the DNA TGTGCCAGCAGCTTGGAAGGGACAGGGAACGTCGAGCAGTACTTC. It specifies CASSLEGTGNVEQYF.

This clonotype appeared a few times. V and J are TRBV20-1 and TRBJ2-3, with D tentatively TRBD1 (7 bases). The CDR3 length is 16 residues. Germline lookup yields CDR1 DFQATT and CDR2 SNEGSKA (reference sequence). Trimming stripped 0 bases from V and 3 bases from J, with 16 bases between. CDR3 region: CSARDPGDRKTDTQYF. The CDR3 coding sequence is TGCAGTGCTAGAGATCCGGGGGACAGAAAAACAGATACGCAGTATTTT.

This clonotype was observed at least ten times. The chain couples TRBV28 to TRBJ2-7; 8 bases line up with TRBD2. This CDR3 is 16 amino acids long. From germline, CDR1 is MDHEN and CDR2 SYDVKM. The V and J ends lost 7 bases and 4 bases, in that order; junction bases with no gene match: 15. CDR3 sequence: CASTTTGGSELYEQYF. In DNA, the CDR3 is TGTGCCAGCACCACGACGGGGGGGTCCGAACTTTACGAGCAGTACTTC.

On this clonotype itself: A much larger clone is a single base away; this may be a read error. The CDR3 DNA sequence: TGCGCCAGCAGCTTGCGATTAGCTACTAGCGCAGATACGCAGTATTTT. Its translation: CASSLRLATSADTQYF. The rearrangement links TRBV5-1 to TRBJ2-3, with 7 bases aligning to TRBD2. V shed 1 base, J shed 4 bases, and the junction held 9 bases outside the gene matches. Looked up from germline, CDR1 is SGHRS and CDR2 is YFSETQ. This CDR3 is 16 amino acids long.